This T cell receptor (beta chain) was identified during a study of Ad26.COV2.S vaccination and SARS-CoV-2 variants. The assay was immunoSEQ multiplex PCR, and TCRdb's table has in-frame clones only and misses some. The table records a few hundred thousand clones, roughly 88% of them present only once. Treatment reported: around 19 received Ad26.COV2.S at low or high dose, single or two shots; several received placebo; per-sample allocation not given. After the first vaccine or placebo injection, samples were drawn on day 63. CDR3 length: 14 residues. Germline lookup yields CDR1 LGHDT and CDR2 YNNKEL (reference sequence). The V and J ends lost 3 bases and 5 bases respectively, with 13 bases between them.

Sequencing was performed on peripheral blood, taken in a trial of Ad26.COV2.S vaccine versus placebo. The receptor comes from a person aged 18-65 years who received the Ad26.COV2.S COVID-19 vaccine or a placebo. The chain is built from TRBV3-1 (or the pseudogene TRBV3-2) and TRBJ2-5; D unresolved. Written as DNA, the CDR3 is TGTGCCAGCAGCCATCGGACCCCTGGGGAGACCCAGTACTTC. This gives the protein CASSHRTPGETQYF.